Reported below is one T cell receptor (beta chain). The data were obtained in a study of blood T cell repertoires in COVID-19. Sequencing used immunoSEQ multiplex PCR; TCRdb keeps in-frame clones, though not all of them. Here the sample spans about 110,000 clones, around nine tenths being singletons. From germline, CDR1 is SNHLY and CDR2 FYNNEI. The CDR3 has 12 amino acids. Trimming stripped 10 bases from V and 6 bases from J, with 12 bases between. This TCR was recovered from a man aged 40-49 years with acute or convalescent COVID-19. Sequenced: peripheral blood. This chain connects TRBV2 to TRBJ1-4, with D unresolved. CDR3 sequence reads: CATSRGDEKLFF. CDR3 DNA sequence: TGTGCCACCAGCCGGGGTGATGAAAAACTGTTTTTT. Together with reference TRBV2 and TRBJ1-4, the CDR3 gives the full variable domain: EPEVTQTPSHQVTQMGQEVILRCVPISNHLYFYWYRQILGQKVEFLVSFYNNEISEKSEIFDDQFSVERPDGSNFTLKIRSTKLEDSAMYFCATSRGDEKLFFGSGTQLSVL.